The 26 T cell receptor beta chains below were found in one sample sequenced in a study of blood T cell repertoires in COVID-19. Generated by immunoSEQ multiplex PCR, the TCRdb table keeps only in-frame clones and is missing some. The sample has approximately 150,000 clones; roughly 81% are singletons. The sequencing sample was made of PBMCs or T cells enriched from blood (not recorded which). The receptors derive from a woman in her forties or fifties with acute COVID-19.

The CDR3 loop reads CSVRTGGLDTEAFF. The DNA for the CDR3 is TGCAGCGTACGGACAGGGGGGTTGGACACTGAAGCTTTCTTT. The V gene is TRBV29-1, the J gene TRBJ1-1; TRBD1 matches 10 bases. CDR1 SQVTM and CDR2 ANQGSEA come from the germline V gene. J was trimmed by 3 bases and V by 6 bases; bases with no gene match: 7. The CDR3 has 14 amino acids.

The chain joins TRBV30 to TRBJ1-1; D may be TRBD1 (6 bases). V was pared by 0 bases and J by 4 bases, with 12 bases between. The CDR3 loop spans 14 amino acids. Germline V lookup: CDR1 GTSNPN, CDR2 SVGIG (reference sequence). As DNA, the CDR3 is TGTGCCTGGAGTGTGATTACCAGGGGCACTGAAGCTTTCTTT. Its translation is CAWSVITRGTEAFF. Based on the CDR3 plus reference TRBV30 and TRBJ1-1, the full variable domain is SQTIHQWPATLVQPVGSPLSLECTVEGTSNPNLYWYRQAAGRGLQLLFYSVGIGQISSEVPQNLSASRPQDRQFILSSKKLLLSDSGFYLCAWSVITRGTEAFFGQGTRLTVV.

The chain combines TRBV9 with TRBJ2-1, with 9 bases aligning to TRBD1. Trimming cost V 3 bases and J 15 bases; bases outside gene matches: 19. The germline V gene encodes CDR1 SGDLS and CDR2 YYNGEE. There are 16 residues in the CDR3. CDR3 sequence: CASSDDGTGIGLNMFF. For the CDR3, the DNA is TGTGCCAGCAGCGACGATGGGACAGGGATCGGCCTTAACATGTTCTTC.

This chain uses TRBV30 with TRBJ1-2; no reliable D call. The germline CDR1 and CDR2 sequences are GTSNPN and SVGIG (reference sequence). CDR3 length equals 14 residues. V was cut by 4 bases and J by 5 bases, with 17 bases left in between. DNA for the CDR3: TGTGCCTGGAACCCCAGACCGAGGGAATATGGCTACACCTTC. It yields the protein CAWNPRPREYGYTF.

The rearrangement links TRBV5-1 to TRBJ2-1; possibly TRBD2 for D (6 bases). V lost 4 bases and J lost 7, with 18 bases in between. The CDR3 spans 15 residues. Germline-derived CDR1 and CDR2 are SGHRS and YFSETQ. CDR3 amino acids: CASSDPRGWANEQFF. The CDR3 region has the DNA TGCGCCAGCAGCGACCCCCGGGGGTGGGCGAATGAGCAGTTCTTC.

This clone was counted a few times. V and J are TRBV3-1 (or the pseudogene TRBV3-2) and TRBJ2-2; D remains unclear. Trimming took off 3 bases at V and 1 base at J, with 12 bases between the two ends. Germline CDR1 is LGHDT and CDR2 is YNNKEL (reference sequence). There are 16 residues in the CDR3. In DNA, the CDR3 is TGTGCCAGCAGCCATCAATGGCGGCTGAACACCGGGGAGCTGTTTTTT. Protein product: CASSHQWRLNTGELFF.

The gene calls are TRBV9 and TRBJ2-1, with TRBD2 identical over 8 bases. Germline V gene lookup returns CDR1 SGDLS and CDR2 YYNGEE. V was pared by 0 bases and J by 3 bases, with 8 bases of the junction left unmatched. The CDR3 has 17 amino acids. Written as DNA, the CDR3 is TGTGCCAGCAGCGTAGAGTCCAGCGGGGGTTTCTACAATGAGCAGTTCTTC. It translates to CASSVESSGGFYNEQFF.

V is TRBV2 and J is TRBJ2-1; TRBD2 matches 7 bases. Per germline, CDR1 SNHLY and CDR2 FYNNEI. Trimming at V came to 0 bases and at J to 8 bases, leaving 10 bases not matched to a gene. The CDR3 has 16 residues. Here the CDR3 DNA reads TGTGCCAGCAGTGAAGCAGAAGCGGGACTTCAGTATGAGCAGTTCTTC. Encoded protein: CASSEAEAGLQYEQFF.

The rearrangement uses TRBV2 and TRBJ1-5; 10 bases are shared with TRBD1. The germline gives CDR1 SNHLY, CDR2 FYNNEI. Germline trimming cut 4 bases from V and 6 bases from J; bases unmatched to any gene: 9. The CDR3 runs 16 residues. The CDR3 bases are TGTGCCAGCAGTGTAACTCCGGGACAGGGGAGTCAGCCCCAGCATTTT. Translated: CASSVTPGQGSQPQHF.

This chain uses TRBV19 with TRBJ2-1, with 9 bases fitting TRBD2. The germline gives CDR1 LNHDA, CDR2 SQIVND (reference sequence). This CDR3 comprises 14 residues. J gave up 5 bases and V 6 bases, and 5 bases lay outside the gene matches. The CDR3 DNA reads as TGTGCCAGTAGCGGGGTAGCGGGAGACAATGAGCAGTTCTTC. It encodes CASSGVAGDNEQFF.

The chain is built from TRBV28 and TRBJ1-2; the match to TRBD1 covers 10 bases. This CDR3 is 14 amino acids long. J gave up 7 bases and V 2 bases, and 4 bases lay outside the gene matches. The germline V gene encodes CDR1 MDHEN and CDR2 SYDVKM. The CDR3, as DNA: TGTGCCAGCAGTTTAGGGGGACAGGGGAGTGGCTACACCTTC. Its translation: CASSLGGQGSGYTF.

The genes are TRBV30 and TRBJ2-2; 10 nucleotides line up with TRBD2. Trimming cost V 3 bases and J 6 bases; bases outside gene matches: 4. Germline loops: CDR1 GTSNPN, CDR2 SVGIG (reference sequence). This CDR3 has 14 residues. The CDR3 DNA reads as TGTGCCTGGAGAGCTAGCGGGAGCTCCGGGGAGCTGTTTTTT. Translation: CAWRASGSSGELFF.

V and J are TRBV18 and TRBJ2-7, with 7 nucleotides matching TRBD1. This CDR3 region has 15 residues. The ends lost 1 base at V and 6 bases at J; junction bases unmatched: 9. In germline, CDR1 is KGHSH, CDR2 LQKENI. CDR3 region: CASSPRSTGDSEQYF. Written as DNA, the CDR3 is TGTGCCAGCTCACCACGGTCAACAGGGGATAGCGAGCAGTACTTC.

The CDR3 sequence: CASSSTGNRDNEKLFF. In DNA form, the CDR3 reads TGTGCCAGCAGCTCCACAGGAAACAGGGATAATGAAAAACTGTTTTTT. V and J are TRBV7-2 and TRBJ1-4; tentative D call: TRBD1 (6 bases). The germline V gene has CDR1 SGHTA and CDR2 FQGNSA. This CDR3 has 16 amino acids. V was clipped by 4 bases and J by 4 bases, with 16 bases between them.

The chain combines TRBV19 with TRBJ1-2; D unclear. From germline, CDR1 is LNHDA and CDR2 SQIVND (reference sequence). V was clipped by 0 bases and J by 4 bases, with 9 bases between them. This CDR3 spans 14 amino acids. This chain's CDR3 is CASSIEAGGYGYTF. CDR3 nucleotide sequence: TGTGCCAGTAGTATAGAAGCGGGAGGCTATGGCTACACCTTC.

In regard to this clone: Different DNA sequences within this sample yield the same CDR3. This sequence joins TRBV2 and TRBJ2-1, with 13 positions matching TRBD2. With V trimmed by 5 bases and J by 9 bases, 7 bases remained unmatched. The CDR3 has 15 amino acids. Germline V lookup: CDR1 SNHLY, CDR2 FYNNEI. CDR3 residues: CASSQLAGGGGEQFF. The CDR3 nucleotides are TGTGCCAGCAGTCAACTAGCGGGAGGGGGGGGTGAGCAGTTCTTC.

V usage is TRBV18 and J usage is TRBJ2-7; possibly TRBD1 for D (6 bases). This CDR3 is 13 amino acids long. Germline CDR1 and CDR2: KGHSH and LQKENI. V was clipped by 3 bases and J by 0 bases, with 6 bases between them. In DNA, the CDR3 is TGTGCCAGCTCACCGGACAGCTCCTACGAGCAGTACTTC. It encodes CASSPDSSYEQYF.

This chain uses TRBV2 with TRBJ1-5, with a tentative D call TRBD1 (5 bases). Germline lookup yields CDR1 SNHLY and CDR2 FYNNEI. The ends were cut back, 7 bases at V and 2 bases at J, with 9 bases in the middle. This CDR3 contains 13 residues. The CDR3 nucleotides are TGTGCCAGCAAGCAGGGTGGCAATCAGCCCCAGCATTTT. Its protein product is CASKQGGNQPQHF.

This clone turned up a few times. The CDR3 sequence is CASSGGADHNSPLHF. The CDR3 DNA is TGTGCCAGCAGCGGGGGGGCAGACCATAATTCACCCCTCCACTTT. The chain carries TRBV7-9 and TRBJ1-6, with D possibly being TRBD1 (6 bases). CDR1 and CDR2 (germline): SEHNR, FQNEAQ (reference sequence). V dropped 5 bases and J dropped 5 bases, with 13 bases sitting between them. This CDR3 spans 15 amino acids.

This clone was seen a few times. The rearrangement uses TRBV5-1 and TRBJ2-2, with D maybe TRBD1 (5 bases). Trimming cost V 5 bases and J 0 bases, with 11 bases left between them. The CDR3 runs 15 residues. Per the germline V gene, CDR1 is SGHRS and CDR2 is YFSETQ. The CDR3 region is CASRGQGSNTGELFF. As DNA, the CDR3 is TGCGCCAGCAGAGGGCAGGGATCGAACACCGGGGAGCTGTTTTTT.

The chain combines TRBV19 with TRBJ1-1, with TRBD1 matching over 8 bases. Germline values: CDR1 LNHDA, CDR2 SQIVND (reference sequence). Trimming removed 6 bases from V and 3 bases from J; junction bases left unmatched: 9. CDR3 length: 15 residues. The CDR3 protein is CASRHQGAGDTEAFF. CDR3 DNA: TGTGCCAGTAGACATCAGGGGGCGGGTGACACTGAAGCTTTCTTT.

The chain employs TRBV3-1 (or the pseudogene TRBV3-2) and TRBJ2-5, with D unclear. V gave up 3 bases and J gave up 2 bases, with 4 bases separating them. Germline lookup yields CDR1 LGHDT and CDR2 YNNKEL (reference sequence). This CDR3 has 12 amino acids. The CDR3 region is CASSHRQETQYF. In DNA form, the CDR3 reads TGTGCCAGCAGCCACCGGCAAGAGACCCAGTACTTC.

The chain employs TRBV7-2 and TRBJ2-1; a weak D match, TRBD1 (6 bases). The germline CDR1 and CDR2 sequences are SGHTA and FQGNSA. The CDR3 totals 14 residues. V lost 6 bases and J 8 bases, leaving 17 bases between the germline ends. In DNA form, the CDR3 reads TGTGCCAGCAGGCAATCGATACAGGGTCATGAGCAGTTCTTC. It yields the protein CASRQSIQGHEQFF.

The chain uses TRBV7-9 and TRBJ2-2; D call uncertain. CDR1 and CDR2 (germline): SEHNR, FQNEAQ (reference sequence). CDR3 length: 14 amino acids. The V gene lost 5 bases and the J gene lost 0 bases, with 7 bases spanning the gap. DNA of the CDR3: TGTGCCAGCAGCCCCCGCGCGAACACCGGGGAGCTGTTTTTT. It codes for CASSPRANTGELFF.

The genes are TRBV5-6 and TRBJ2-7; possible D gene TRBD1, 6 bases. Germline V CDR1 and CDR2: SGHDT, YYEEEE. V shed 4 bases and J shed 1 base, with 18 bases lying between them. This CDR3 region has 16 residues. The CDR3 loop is CASSLTRDTDSYEQYF. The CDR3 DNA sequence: TGTGCCAGCAGCCTCACCCGGGACACCGATTCCTACGAGCAGTACTTC.

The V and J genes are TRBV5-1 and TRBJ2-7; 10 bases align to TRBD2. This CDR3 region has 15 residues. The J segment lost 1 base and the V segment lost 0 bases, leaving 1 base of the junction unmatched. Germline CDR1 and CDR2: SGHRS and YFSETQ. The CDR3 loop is CASSLVLAGSYEQYF. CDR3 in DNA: TGCGCCAGCAGCTTGGTACTAGCGGGGTCCTACGAGCAGTACTTC.